The clone carrying this TCR beta chain came up a few times. Its matching antigen is unknown. CDR1 MNHEY and CDR2 SVGAGI come from the germline V gene. CDR3 length: 14 residues. Trimming removed 6 bases from V and 6 bases from J, with 18 bases in between. The record originates from a study of shared clonotypes between healthy human individuals. Study-wide findings and caveats: Only blood was sampled, and tissue TCR repertoires likely differ from blood ones.

CD45RO-negative, CCR7-selected cells formed the naive CD8 fraction, which excluded terminally differentiated effector memory CD45RA+ cells. Each subset's genomic DNA was split evenly across several immunoSEQ plates. Using immunoSEQ multiplex PCR, the repertoire was profiled, and TCRdb retains in-frame clones only, with some absent. Found here are about 2.1 million clones, around 93% of them singletons; the top ten hold approximately 1.6%. V gene TRBV6-5 combines with J gene TRBJ2-7; D is unclear. The receptor comes from a man aged 18 to 35 in good health. Some clones in this sample may be carry-over from other donors' samples. Sequenced sample: naive CD8+ T cells from PBMCs. The CDR3 bases are TGTGCCAGCAGCTACCTGCCCCGATTGGGCGAGCAGTACTTC. It encodes CASSYLPRLGEQYF.